This entry lists 19 T cell receptor beta chains sequenced from one sample in a study of T cell changes during pregnancy in multiple sclerosis. Using immunoSEQ multiplex PCR, the repertoire was profiled, and TCRdb retains in-frame clones only, with some absent. The sample gives some 87,000 clones, roughly 96% of which show up once; approximately 1% is in the top ten. The source material was peripheral blood, sampled in the second trimester of pregnancy. Every receptor here comes from a female donor with multiple sclerosis, enrolled in a pregnancy study.

The chain has TRBV27 and TRBJ2-3; a possible D gene is TRBD2 (6 bases). The CDR3 extends over 15 amino acids. V was shortened by 6 bases and J by 4 bases, with 17 bases between the two germline ends. CDR1 is MNHEY and CDR2 is SMNVEV in the germline V gene (reference sequence). The DNA for the CDR3 is TGTGCCAGCAGCTCTAGACAGTCGGGGGCAGATACGCAGTATTTT. It codes for CASSSRQSGADTQYF.

The V gene is TRBV27, the J gene TRBJ1-1; D is unclear. Per the germline V gene, CDR1 is MNHEY and CDR2 is SMNVEV (reference sequence). Trimming took off 0 bases at V and 1 base at J, with 9 bases between the two ends. This CDR3 comprises 15 residues. CDR3: CASSLSRVRNTEAFF. In DNA, the CDR3 is TGTGCCAGCAGTTTATCGAGGGTGCGGAACACTGAAGCTTTCTTT.

This sequence joins TRBV28 and TRBJ1-3; 10 nucleotides align to TRBD1. The V and J ends lost 2 bases and 4 bases, in that order; junction bases with no gene match: 5. The CDR3 spans 16 residues. Germline V CDR1 and CDR2: MDHEN, SYDVKM. CDR3 DNA sequence: TGTGCCAGCAGTTTAGGGGACAGGGGAGCAGGAAACACCATATATTTT. Translation: CASSLGDRGAGNTIYF.

Concerning this clone: The sample contains more than one DNA sequence encoding this CDR3. The chain's CDR3 is CASSLGQSNYGYTF. CDR3 nucleotides: TGCGCCAGCAGCCTCGGACAGTCTAACTATGGCTACACCTTC. This chain links TRBV5-1 with TRBJ1-2, with TRBD1 as a possible D gene (6 bases). The CDR3 length is 14 residues. V lost 4 bases to trimming and J lost 0 bases, with 10 bases between them. The germline CDR1 and CDR2 sequences are SGHRS and YFSETQ.

The gene calls are TRBV11-2 and TRBJ2-2; possibly TRBD2 for D (7 bases). Trimming removed 5 bases at V and 1 base at J, with 14 bases between. The V gene's germline CDR1 is SGHAT and CDR2 FQNNGV. The CDR3 length is 16 residues. CDR3 coding DNA: TGTGCCAGCAGCCCCCTAGGGGGGGAGAACACCGGGGAGCTGTTTTTT. Residues: CASSPLGGENTGELFF.

The chain has TRBV30 and TRBJ1-3; 8 nucleotides align to TRBD1. The CDR3 runs to 16 residues. With V trimmed by 3 bases and J by 0 bases, 7 bases remained unmatched. From germline, CDR1 is GTSNPN and CDR2 SVGIG (reference sequence). CDR3 loop: CAWSGQGYSSGNTIYF. The CDR3 nucleotides are TGTGCCTGGAGCGGACAGGGATATAGCTCTGGAAACACCATATATTTT. Using reference TRBV30 and TRBJ1-3 for the parts outside the CDR3, the full variable domain is SQTIHQWPATLVQPVGSPLSLECTVEGTSNPNLYWYRQAAGRGLQLLFYSVGIGQISSEVPQNLSASRPQDRQFILSSKKLLLSDSGFYLCAWSGQGYSSGNTIYFGEGSWLTVV.

Here the CDR3 DNA reads TGTGCCAGCAGCCCGGGACTCTCGAACACTGAAGCTTTCTTT. Residues: CASSPGLSNTEAFF. V usage is TRBV11-3 and J usage is TRBJ1-1; D perhaps matches TRBD1 (5 bases). Germline assignment: CDR1 SGHNT and CDR2 YENEEA. V was trimmed by 5 bases and J by 1 base, leaving 11 bases between them. The CDR3 loop spans 14 amino acids.

The genes are TRBV14 and TRBJ1-2; 9 bases fit TRBD1. J lost 5 bases, V lost 2 bases, and 6 bases had no gene match. CDR1 and CDR2 from the germline V gene are SGHDN and FVKESK. The CDR3 extends over 15 amino acids. CDR3 nucleotide sequence: TGTGCCAGCAGCCAATATTTGGGACAGGGATATGGCTACACCTTC. Protein: CASSQYLGQGYGYTF.

The rearrangement links TRBV11-3 to TRBJ2-7; D possibly corresponds to TRBD1 (5 bases). Trimming pared 3 bases from V and 4 bases from J, leaving 10 bases between. The CDR3 is made up of 13 amino acids. CDR1 is SGHNT and CDR2 is YENEEA in the germline V gene. The CDR3 here is CASSFRAGYEQYF. The CDR3 DNA reads as TGTGCCAGCAGCTTCAGGGCAGGGTACGAGCAGTACTTC.

The V call is TRBV6-1, the J call TRBJ1-5; D remains unclear. Looked up from germline, CDR1 is MNHNS and CDR2 is SASEGT. V dropped 7 bases and J dropped 6 bases, with 13 bases sitting between them. The CDR3 has 13 amino acids. The CDR3 loop reads CASNGGSGQPQHF. In nucleotides, the CDR3 is TGTGCCAGCAATGGAGGGTCGGGTCAGCCCCAGCATTTT.

This sequence joins TRBV2 and TRBJ2-2, with TRBD1 matching over 9 bases. Trimming at V came to 9 bases and at J to 7 bases, leaving 12 bases not matched to a gene. The CDR3 loop spans 15 amino acids. Germline values: CDR1 SNHLY, CDR2 FYNNEI. Here the CDR3 DNA reads TGTGCCAGTAGCTCCGGGACAGGGCTCGTCGGGGAGCTGTTTTTT. Amino acids: CASSSGTGLVGELFF.

About this clone itself: An end of the junction differs from the germline gene, which may be a read error. The V and J genes are TRBV28 and TRBJ1-1, with 8 bases aligning to TRBD1. Germline values: CDR1 MDHEN, CDR2 SYDVKM. The CDR3 consists of 14 residues. The CDR3 nucleotides read TGTGCCACCAGTACTGACAGGGGAAGGGCTGAAGCTTTCTTT. Translated, it gives CATSTDRGRAEAFF.

The chain links TRBV6-1 to TRBJ1-1, with D unclear. The CDR3 consists of 13 residues. V was clipped by 3 bases and J by 6 bases, with 11 bases between them. The germline gives CDR1 MNHNS, CDR2 SASEGT. CDR3 loop: CASSETGQSEAFF. For the CDR3, the DNA is TGTGCCAGCAGTGAGACGGGTCAATCTGAAGCTTTCTTT.

CDR3 DNA sequence: TGTGCCAGCAGCCGGAGTGCCGGGGAGCTGTTTTTT. Its protein is CASSRSAGELFF. The rearrangement uses TRBV11-3 and TRBJ2-2; D is unclear. Trimming took 5 bases from V and 6 from J, leaving 7 bases between them. CDR1 is SGHNT and CDR2 is YENEEA in the germline V gene. CDR3 size: 12 residues.

The V and J genes are TRBV19 and TRBJ1-1; D remains unclear. Germline V gene data show CDR1 as LNHDA and CDR2 as SQIVND (reference sequence). The CDR3 consists of 13 residues. V was trimmed by 10 bases and J by 1 base, leaving 13 bases between them. The CDR3 coding sequence is TGTGCCACCACCGACGGGGAGAACACTGAAGCTTTCTTT. Protein: CATTDGENTEAFF.

V usage is TRBV15 and J usage is TRBJ2-7; D unresolved. CDR1 is LNHNV and CDR2 is YYDKDF in the germline V gene (reference sequence). V was clipped by 5 bases and J by 3 bases, with 11 bases between them. The CDR3 is made up of 13 amino acids. For the CDR3, the DNA is TGTGCCACCAGCGCCCAACTTGACTACGAGCAGTACTTC. Translating it yields CATSAQLDYEQYF.

The chain carries TRBV29-1 and TRBJ2-7; D might be TRBD1 (6 bases). V lost 0 bases to trimming and J lost 4 bases, with 16 bases between them. The CDR3 consists of 15 residues. Germline-derived CDR1 and CDR2 are SQVTM and ANQGSEA. The CDR3 region is CSVEDSQGRPYEQYF. CDR3 DNA: TGCAGCGTTGAAGATTCCCAGGGGCGCCCTTACGAGCAGTACTTC.

The chain has TRBV7-2 and TRBJ1-3, with D perhaps TRBD1 (5 bases). The CDR3 sequence is 15 residues long. With 6 bases removed from V and 2 bases from J, the gap between germline ends came to 14 bases. Germline V gene sequence: CDR1 SGHTA, CDR2 FQGNSA. This CDR3 is CASRPTGLAGNTIYF. The CDR3 DNA reads TGTGCCAGCAGGCCCACAGGATTAGCTGGAAACACCATATATTTT.

Concerning this clone itself: The sample has other DNA sequences that encode this CDR3 too. The chain uses TRBV27 and TRBJ2-7; the D gene is possibly TRBD1 (5 bases). The V end was cut by 2 bases, the J end by 4 bases, with 9 bases between. Germline lookup yields CDR1 MNHEY and CDR2 SMNVEV (reference sequence). The CDR3 runs to 13 residues. This CDR3 reads CASSLQGSYEQYF. As DNA, the CDR3 is TGTGCCAGCAGTTTACAGGGTTCGTACGAGCAGTACTTC.